What follows is one T cell receptor beta chain and its context. Its antigen is not known. The record originates from a study of vaccination and CD4 T cells after COVID-19. As to treatment: roughly nine-day PBMC culture with coronavirus spike peptide pools or control peptides (ViraFEST assay). Gathering of the CD4+ T cells, from the unexposed donor, took place before the COVID-19 pandemic (2011-2018). In the ViraFEST assay, peptide-pool expansion preceded TCR sequencing of expanded clonotypes. CDR3 length equals 16 residues. V lost 0 bases and J lost 0, with 13 bases in between. Germline lookup yields CDR1 SGDLS and CDR2 YYNGEE. The Oncomine TCR Beta short-read assay sequenced DNA from cultured CD4+ T cells. DNA came from CD4+ T cells after culture. Using its own MiXCR run on the PCR reads, TCRdb lists one record per CDR3 protein. The sample has about 7,900 distinct CDR3 sequences, roughly a third seen once.

Study-wide results and limits: From approximately 21 to 40, the median of SARS-CoV-2-reactive clonotypes rose without reaching significance.

The V and J genes are TRBV9 and TRBJ2-7; D remains ambiguous. Material for sequencing was CD4+ T cells from blood, cultured in vitro. The sequence came from a human donor in good health. The CDR3 reads CASSVGVGQSSYEQYF. In DNA, the CDR3 is TGTGCCAGCAGCGTAGGGGTCGGCCAAAGCTCCTACGAGCAGTACTTC.